This T cell receptor (beta chain) was retrieved from a study of Ad26.COV2.S vaccination and SARS-CoV-2 variants (dated by TCRdb to the early 2020s). Context from the whole study: The specificity and breadth of SARS-CoV-2-reactive T cell receptors after Ad26.COV2.S vaccination were assessed by TCRbeta repertoire sequencing. The TCR-sequenced set comprised about 32 samples: some 20 Ad26.COV2.S vaccine recipients, 5 placebo recipients and 8 SARS-CoV-2 convalescent individuals. Study-level results and caveats: The authors noted that total T cell responses may have been underestimated by the TCR breadth and depth analyses. Compared with placebo recipients, Ad26.COV2.S recipients showed higher spike-specific TCR breadth (P = 0.0014). After vaccination, spike-specific CD8+ and CD4+ T cell responses were reported to show substantial breadth. Vaccine and placebo recipients had comparable non-spike TCR breadth, which fits with the vaccine containing only spike.

Sequences SGHDT (CDR1) and YYEEEE (CDR2) are obtained from the germline V gene. V is shortened by 3 bases, J by 0 bases, and the region joining them spans 16 bases. The CDR3 runs 16 amino acids, cysteine and phenylalanine included. This entry keeps only the CDR3 DNA: 48 bases, framed from base 1. The immunoSEQ Assay was the method used to sequence TCRbeta CDR3 regions. After extraction, genomic DNA underwent amplification by bias-controlled multiplex PCR, followed by high-throughput sequencing. The authors' analysis ran thus. Collapsing and filtering of sequences were performed to quantify the absolute abundance of each unique TCRbeta CDR3 region. Usable DNA was measured by amplifying reference genes present in all nucleated cells, and TCRbeta template counts were normalized to that usable DNA to estimate T cell fraction. Repertoire TCRs were annotated as SARS-CoV-2-specific when V gene, CDR3 amino acid sequence and J gene were exactly matched to a known reactive TCR set. MIRA supplied the reference SARS-CoV-2 TCR set, which was filtered for enrichment in COVID-19-positive ImmuneCODE repertoires so that public or cross-reactive TCRs were removed. Using the MIRA antigens, annotated TCRs were further analysed by specific ORF or by position within an ORF. Breadth was defined as annotated unique rearrangements over total unique productive rearrangements; depth was the summed frequency of those rearrangements. Two-sided Wilcoxon rank-sum tests were used to compare TCR breadth between groups. The table comes from immuneACCESS by way of TCRdb, which keeps in-frame sequences with V and J called. Part of the clones is missing from these tables; in studies checked, under half for an unresolved V gene and the rest for unknown reasons. V, J and clone size reflect that table, while D and trimming were determined from the DNA. Counted in this sample were nearly 95,000 clones; approximately 82% of them appeared once. The ten most abundant clones make up 16% of the sample.

Explained via the paper, the time point label denotes: individuals recovered from natural SARS-CoV-2 infection. On this clone: Its antigen is currently not known. Qualities for individual bases were not recorded, and no much larger clone is one base off.

This sample comprised peripheral blood, obtained after recovery from COVID-19. The sequence links TRBV5-6 to TRBJ2-7, and TRBD2 may be the D gene, going by 6 matching bases. The TCR comes from a human donor who had recovered from COVID-19. The sequence in DNA is TGTGCCAGCAGCTCCGGGAGACTTCCACCCTCCTACGAGCAGTACTTC. Its translation reads: CASSSGRLPPSYEQYF. The reference TRBV5-6 and TRBJ2-7 proteins fill in what lies around the CDR3, so the full variable domain reads DAGVTQSPTHLIKTRGQQVTLRCSPKSGHDTVSWYQQALGQGPQFIFQYYEEEERQRGNFPDRFSGHQFPNYSSELNVNALLLGDSALYLCASSSGRLPPSYEQYFGPGTRLTVT.